One and the same sample provided the 31 T cell receptor beta chains below, sequenced in a study of blood T cell repertoires in COVID-19. Assay used: immunoSEQ multiplex PCR; TCRdb lists only in-frame clones, some missing. Of roughly 63,000 clones detected, 75% to 90% appear once; the ten largest clones hold approximately 2.7%. Sequenced material: peripheral blood. The source is a man in his fifties or sixties with acute or convalescent COVID-19.

The V and J genes are TRBV28 and TRBJ1-2, with TRBD1 matching over 7 bases. This CDR3 is built from 12 residues. Germline V gives CDR1 MDHEN, CDR2 SYDVKM. The V segment lost 7 bases and the J segment 7 bases; nucleotides outside the gene matches: 6. The CDR3 reads CASTRGYSGYTF. In nucleotides, the CDR3 is TGTGCCAGCACCAGGGGGTATAGTGGCTACACCTTC.

The chain has TRBV5-1 and TRBJ1-1, with 11 positions matching TRBD1. CDR1 is SGHRS, CDR2 YFSETQ, per germline. There are 14 residues in the CDR3. V shed 1 base and J 6 bases; nucleotides not matched to a gene: 2. The CDR3 sequence: CASSLSDRGPEAFF. CDR3 sequence (DNA): TGCGCCAGCAGCTTGTCGGACAGGGGGCCTGAAGCTTTCTTT.

This chain links TRBV5-1 with TRBJ1-4; 9 nucleotides align to TRBD1. This CDR3 is 15 amino acids long. Trimming removed 4 bases from V and 8 bases from J; junction bases left unmatched: 9. Germline CDR1 is SGHRS and CDR2 is YFSETQ. CDR3 amino acids: CASSPLQGAWEKLFF. DNA of the CDR3: TGCGCCAGCAGCCCATTACAGGGGGCGTGGGAAAAACTGTTTTTT.

The V and J genes are TRBV28 and TRBJ1-6; 9 nucleotides agree with TRBD1. This CDR3 is built from 15 residues. Germline V lookup: CDR1 MDHEN, CDR2 SYDVKM. Unmatched junction bases numbered 6, after V lost 6 bases and J lost 6 bases. The CDR3 sequence is CASSPRTGVNSPLHF. CDR3 DNA: TGTGCCAGCAGCCCACGGACAGGGGTTAATTCACCCCTCCACTTT.

The rearrangement links TRBV20-1 to TRBJ1-1; no reliable D call. This CDR3 is 12 amino acids long. The V end lost 3 bases, the J end lost 4 bases, and 9 bases lay between the germline ends. Germline loops: CDR1 DFQATT, CDR2 SNEGSKA (reference sequence). CDR3 nucleotides: TGCAGTGCTAGTAGACAACTCACTGAAGCTTTCTTT. This encodes CSASRQLTEAFF.

The chain uses TRBV5-1 and TRBJ1-1; D perhaps matches TRBD1 (5 bases). With 3 bases removed from V and 7 bases from J, the gap between germline ends came to 7 bases. The CDR3 covers 11 residues. Germline CDR1 SGHRS, CDR2 YFSETQ. In DNA form, the CDR3 reads TGCGCCAGCAGCTCAGACAGTGAAGCTTTCTTT. Translated: CASSSDSEAFF.

The chain couples TRBV12-3 or TRBV12-4 to TRBJ1-1; unclear D gene. The CDR3 is 13 residues long. V lost 4 bases to trimming and J lost 5 bases, with 11 bases between them. The CDR3 DNA sequence: TGTGCCAGCAGTTCACAACAGCAGACTGAAGCTTTCTTT. Translating it yields CASSSQQQTEAFF.

The chain combines TRBV27 with TRBJ2-7; 13 nucleotides match TRBD2. Germline trimming cut 5 bases from V and 6 bases from J; bases unmatched to any gene: 7. CDR1 is MNHEY and CDR2 is SMNVEV in the germline V gene (reference sequence). The CDR3 has 15 residues. CDR3 DNA: TGTGCCAGCAGTAGACCGGGACTAGCGGGACGCGAGCAGTACTTC. Amino acids: CASSRPGLAGREQYF.

The J gene is TRBJ1-4, the V gene TRBV28; possibly TRBD1 for D (5 bases). Germline-derived CDR1 and CDR2 are MDHEN and SYDVKM. V lost 5 bases and J lost 8, with 9 bases in between. The CDR3 consists of 12 residues. Written as DNA, the CDR3 is TGTGCCAGCAGTCGAAGGGGCGAAAAACTGTTTTTT. It codes for CASSRRGEKLFF.

This sequence joins TRBV5-1 and TRBJ2-3; D is perhaps TRBD2 (7 bases). V was shortened by 4 bases and J by 2 bases, with 17 bases between the two germline ends. CDR3 length equals 16 residues. Germline CDR1 and CDR2: SGHRS and YFSETQ. The DNA of the CDR3 is TGCGCCAGCAGCCCTAGGGGGGGGACTACCACAGATACGCAGTATTTT. Translation: CASSPRGGTTTDTQYF.

The chain uses TRBV6-2 or TRBV6-3 and TRBJ1-1; TRBD1 aligns across 7 bases. The CDR3 has 16 residues. Germline CDR1 reads MNHEY; CDR2 reads SVGEGT. J gave up 3 bases and V 0 bases, and 7 bases lay outside the gene matches. DNA of the CDR3: TGTGCCAGCAGTTACTCAATAAGACAGGGAGACACTGAAGCTTTCTTT. It codes for CASSYSIRQGDTEAFF.

The J gene is TRBJ1-1, the V gene TRBV6-6; a possible D gene is TRBD1 (5 bases). The CDR3 contains 14 residues. The germline gives CDR1 MNHNY, CDR2 SVGAGI (reference sequence). Trimming removed 6 bases from V and 4 bases from J, with 15 bases in between. CDR3 region: CASRRQGGGTEAFF. DNA for the CDR3: TGTGCCAGCAGACGCCAGGGAGGAGGCACTGAAGCTTTCTTT.

This clone is a singleton in its sample. This chain links TRBV28 with TRBJ2-2, with TRBD1 identical over 8 bases. The CDR3 sequence is 15 residues long. CDR1 MDHEN and CDR2 SYDVKM come from the germline V gene. V lost 6 bases to trimming and J lost 0 bases; unmatched junction nucleotides: 3. CDR3 protein: CASRGQAANTGELFF. CDR3 bases: TGTGCCAGCAGGGGACAGGCCGCGAACACCGGGGAGCTGTTTTTT.

This clone appeared a single time. The gene calls are TRBV19 and TRBJ1-2; maybe TRBD1 (5 bases). CDR1 and CDR2 from the germline V gene are LNHDA and SQIVND (reference sequence). V lost 3 bases and J lost 0, with 14 bases in between. The CDR3 runs 16 residues. CDR3 sequence (DNA): TGTGCCAGTAGTATGAGGCGGGGCTCAGCTAACTATGGCTACACCTTC. It is translated as CASSMRRGSANYGYTF.

This chain uses TRBV27 with TRBJ2-1; 7 positions match TRBD1. This CDR3 is 13 amino acids long. Germline assignment: CDR1 MNHEY and CDR2 SMNVEV (reference sequence). The V segment lost 5 bases and the J segment 12 bases; nucleotides outside the gene matches: 10. The CDR3 spells CASSKAPGTAQFF. As DNA, the CDR3 is TGTGCCAGCAGTAAGGCACCGGGGACAGCGCAGTTCTTC.

The DNA for the CDR3 is TGTGCCAGCAGCCCCGGGGGGTGGCGGGAGAGCTCCTACGAGCAGTACGTC. Amino acid sequence: CASSPGGWRESSYEQYV. This chain links TRBV7-9 with TRBJ2-7, with 7 bases lining up with TRBD2. The germline V gene has CDR1 SEHNR and CDR2 FQNEAQ (reference sequence). The V gene end was trimmed by 5 bases and the J gene end by 0 bases; junction bases not matched to a gene: 13. CDR3 length: 17 amino acids.

The chain employs TRBV7-9 and TRBJ2-6, with D unclear. The length of the CDR3 is 16 residues. V was shortened by 5 bases and J by 2 bases, with 13 bases between the two germline ends. Per the germline V gene, CDR1 is SEHNR and CDR2 is FQNEAQ (reference sequence). CDR3 protein: CASSALITTGANVLTF. The CDR3 nucleotides read TGTGCCAGCAGCGCCCTCATTACAACTGGGGCCAACGTCCTGACTTTC.

The CDR3 loop is CASSPDSLYEQYF. The CDR3, as DNA: TGTGCCAGCTCACCGGACAGCCTCTACGAGCAGTACTTC. This chain connects TRBV18 to TRBJ2-7; D is perhaps TRBD1 (6 bases). The CDR3 is 13 amino acids. Trimming left V 3 bases short and J 3 bases short, with 9 bases between. The germline V gene encodes CDR1 KGHSH and CDR2 LQKENI.

The rearrangement joins TRBV4-3 to TRBJ2-1; D is perhaps TRBD2 (5 bases). Germline loops: CDR1 LGHNA, CDR2 YSLEER. CDR3 length: 16 residues. Trimming took 0 bases from V and 4 from J, leaving 13 bases between them. The CDR3 DNA reads TGCGCCAGCAGCCAAGATATCAGCGGATCTTACAATGAGCAGTTCTTC. Translation gives CASSQDISGSYNEQFF.

The count of this clone is one. The chain is built from TRBV18 and TRBJ2-1, with a possible D match to TRBD1 (5 bases). This CDR3 has 14 amino acids. The germline gives CDR1 KGHSH, CDR2 LQKENI. V gave up 7 bases and J gave up 0 bases, with 10 bases separating them. As DNA, the CDR3 is TGTGCCAGCTATGACAGCCTCTCCTACAATGAGCAGTTCTTC. As protein: CASYDSLSYNEQFF. The complete variable domain, with remaining parts taken from reference TRBV18 and TRBJ2-1, reads NAGVMQNPRHLVRRRGQEARLRCSPMKGHSHVYWYRQLPEEGLKFMVYLQKENIIDESGMPKERFSAEFPKEGPSILRIQQVVRGDSAAYFCASYDSLSYNEQFFGPGTRLTVL.

Concerning this clone itself: The junction does not match germline at one end; this may be a read error. The V and J genes are TRBV7-7 and TRBJ2-7; D possibly corresponds to TRBD2 (6 bases). Germline V gene data show CDR1 as SSHAT and CDR2 as FNYEAQ (reference sequence). CDR3 length equals 15 residues. The chain's CDR3 is CASSLQPGLSYEQYF. CDR3 DNA: TGTGCTAGCAGCTTACAACCGGGACTGTCCTACGAGCAGTACTTC.

The rearrangement joins TRBV18 to TRBJ2-2; 15 bases map to TRBD2. V shed 3 bases, J shed 0 bases, and the junction held 5 bases outside the gene matches. Germline V gene data show CDR1 as KGHSH and CDR2 as LQKENI. The CDR3 covers 19 residues. CDR3 in amino acids: CASSPLGLAGGSNTGELFF. The CDR3 region has the DNA TGTGCCAGCTCACCCTTGGGACTAGCGGGAGGCTCGAACACCGGGGAGCTGTTTTTT.

The chain couples TRBV19 to TRBJ2-7; D is possibly TRBD2 (5 bases). The CDR3 runs 13 residues. The germline V gene encodes CDR1 LNHDA and CDR2 SQIVND (reference sequence). V was clipped by 9 bases and J by 2 bases, with 14 bases between them. The chain's CDR3 is CARLREGPYEQYF. CDR3 nucleotides: TGTGCCAGACTGAGAGAGGGCCCCTACGAGCAGTACTTC.

This rearrangement joins TRBV11-3 to TRBJ2-7; D unclear. CDR1 is SGHNT, CDR2 YENEEA, per germline. The V gene lost 4 bases and the J gene lost 6 bases, with 13 bases spanning the gap. CDR3 length: 13 residues. For the CDR3, the DNA is TGTGCCAGCAGCTCCGCCCCCTATCGCGAGCAGTACGTC. Translated, it gives CASSSAPYREQYV.

The chain uses TRBV18 and TRBJ2-7; 7 nucleotides match TRBD1. Germline CDR1 reads KGHSH; CDR2 reads LQKENI. This CDR3 has 14 residues. The trim removed 3 bases at V and 3 bases at J, leaving 5 bases unmatched. DNA of the CDR3: TGTGCCAGCTCACCGGAACAGGGGAGCTACGAGCAGTACTTC. Its translation is CASSPEQGSYEQYF.

The chain combines TRBV6-2 or TRBV6-3 with TRBJ1-5; TRBD1 might be the D (5 bases). Trimming cost V 2 bases and J 4 bases, with 9 bases left between them. Germline V gene sequence: CDR1 MNHEY, CDR2 SVGEGT. The CDR3 runs to 14 residues. The CDR3 nucleotides read TGTGCCAGCAGTTACGTCTCAGGGAATCAGCCCCAGCATTTT. Its translation: CASSYVSGNQPQHF.

The V call is TRBV19, the J call TRBJ1-2; 7 bases match TRBD1. CDR1 and CDR2 (germline): LNHDA, SQIVND (reference sequence). The CDR3 extends over 14 amino acids. Germline trimming cut 3 bases from V and 8 bases from J; bases unmatched to any gene: 9. CDR3 loop: CASSIQLQGDGYTF. The CDR3 DNA is TGTGCCAGTAGTATTCAACTCCAGGGGGACGGCTACACCTTC.

The chain couples TRBV3-1 (or the pseudogene TRBV3-2) to TRBJ2-1, with TRBD2 identical over 10 bases. Losses at the gene ends were 4 bases for V and 1 base for J; bases not matched to a gene: 4. CDR3 length equals 16 residues. CDR1 is LGHDT, CDR2 YNNKEL, per germline (reference sequence). This CDR3 reads CASSRVTSGSYNEQFF. CDR3 coding DNA: TGTGCCAGCAGCCGAGTGACTAGCGGGTCCTACAATGAGCAGTTCTTC.

Here the CDR3 DNA reads TGCGCCAGCAGCTTCTTACCGGGACAGAGGTACGAGCAGTACTTC. Protein: CASSFLPGQRYEQYF. The chain recombines TRBV5-1 with TRBJ2-7; the match to TRBD1 covers 7 bases. V trimming: 2 bases; J trimming: 4 bases; junction bases outside the gene matches: 9. CDR3 size: 15 residues. Germline CDR1 is SGHRS and CDR2 is YFSETQ.

A remark on this clone: This sample includes further DNA sequences coding for the same CDR3. The chain combines TRBV5-5 with TRBJ1-4; D ambiguous. CDR1 SGHKS and CDR2 YYEKEE come from the germline V gene (reference sequence). V was clipped by 4 bases and J by 4 bases, with 2 bases between them. This CDR3 spans 11 amino acids. CDR3 DNA: TGTGCCAGCAGCCTTAATGAAAAACTGTTTTTT. Amino acids: CASSLNEKLFF.

The genes are TRBV5-4 and TRBJ2-7; possibly TRBD2 for D (5 bases). The CDR3 has 13 residues. The germline CDR1 and CDR2 sequences are SGHNT and YYREEE (reference sequence). Trimming left V 5 bases short and J 1 base short, with 10 bases between. The CDR3 DNA is TGTGCCAGCAGGCCGGACTTATCCTACGAGCAGTACTTC. Amino acids: CASRPDLSYEQYF.